This T cell receptor beta chain came from a study of CD8 T cells in Susac syndrome. Points from the study as a whole: The authors acknowledged that the study's TCR sequencing and HLA analysis involved relatively few individuals.

Reverse transcription of roughly 0.45 to 1 ug RNA used random hexamers. Coverage of TCR beta CDR3 amplification by immunoSEQ multiplex PCR extended to 54 Vbeta and 13 Jbeta. TCRdb passed the immunoSEQ multiplex PCR reads through MiXCR, listing each CDR3 protein once. This sample has around 230,000 distinct CDR3 sequences, with approximately 95% found just once. Sequencing targeted TCR beta in T cells from blood (CD8+ and CD4+). TEMRA cells were FACS-enriched and CD8+ and CD4+ T cells negatively isolated. The CDR3 sequence is 14 residues long. The junction had 6 bases not matched to a gene; V was cut back by 6 bases and J by 5 bases. CDR1 and CDR2 from the germline V gene are LNHDA and SQIVND (reference sequence). This clonotype has just one count. Its antigen is not identified.

The receptor's source is a human donor with multiple sclerosis. The rearrangement uses TRBV19 and TRBJ2-5, with TRBD2 matching over 10 bases. Sequencing was carried out using CD4+ T cells from PBMCs. The CDR3 here is CASRPSSGSETQYF. DNA for the CDR3: TGTGCCAGTAGGCCGTCTAGCGGGAGCGAGACCCAGTACTTC. Filled out from reference TRBV19 and TRBJ2-5, the complete variable domain reads DGGITQSPKYLFRKEGQNVTLSCEQNLNHDAMYWYRQDPGQGLRLIYYSQIVNDFQKGDIAEGYSVSREKKESFPLTVTSAQKNPTAFYLCASRPSSGSETQYFGPGTRLLVL.